This T cell receptor (beta chain) is drawn from a study of patients and donors after allogeneic stem cell transplantation. A single record per CDR3 protein comes from TCRdb applying MiXCR to the RT-PCR reads. The repertoire includes around 90,000 distinct CDR3 sequences, around 46% of them detected once, and roughly two thirds sits in the top ten. The germline CDR1 and CDR2 sequences are LNHDA and SQIVND (reference sequence). V shed 6 bases and J shed 7 bases, with 16 bases lying between them. CDR3 length: 13 residues. The chain joins TRBV19 to TRBJ2-7; tentative D call: TRBD1 (5 bases). Sequencing used blood, either unsorted or a sorted T cell fraction (not recorded which). The clonotype was recovered from a human donor who was either an allogeneic HSCT recipient or a stem cell or donor lymphocyte infusion donor (not recorded which). It is not recorded whose cells these are; they may come from a transplant donor. The CDR3 spells CASSAVGRVEQYF. The CDR3 DNA reads TGTGCCAGTAGCGCGGTCGGCAGGGTAGAGCAGTACTTC.